This TCR beta chain derives from a study of blood T cells in healthy people across ages. Study outcomes and limitations: In older individuals, TCR beta diversity per million T cells was lower, falling roughly linearly with age.

The authors ran a second PCR of roughly 6 to 11 cycles using a sample-barcoded 5' primer and a J-beta primer mix. One entry per CDR3 protein, called by TCRdb with MiXCR from the 5' RACE reads. The repertoire holds approximately 800,000 distinct CDR3 sequences, with 58% as singletons. This clonotype came up a few times. Antigen specificity is unknown. This TCR was recovered from a man between 25 and 39 years old in good health. The sequenced sample was blood.

The CDR3 bases are TGCGCCAGCAGCCAAGAAGCTCGACGCTCCTACAATGAGCAGTTCTTC. Translating gives CASSQEARRSYNEQFF. This chain uses TRBV4-3 with TRBJ2-1; D is unresolved. Trimming left V 0 bases short and J 0 bases short, with 9 bases between. The germline V gene has CDR1 LGHNA and CDR2 YSLEER. CDR3 length equals 16 residues.